This T cell receptor (beta chain) was recorded in a study of blood T cell repertoires in COVID-19. In the study overall: PBMCs, B-cell-depleted T cells, or T cells were the source of the cDNA or gDNA that made up the material.

Repertoires were generated with immunoSEQ multiplex PCR, while TCRdb's copy carries only in-frame clones and drops some. The sample has roughly 230,000 clones; roughly 83% are singletons. Germline V lookup: CDR1 LNHNV, CDR2 YYDKDF (reference sequence). The ends were cut back, 0 bases at V and 7 bases at J, with 7 bases in the middle. This CDR3 contains 13 residues. The V call is TRBV15, the J call TRBJ1-5; no definite D call. Sequencing was done on a sample of peripheral blood. The receptor's source is a woman in her forties or fifties with acute or convalescent COVID-19. CDR3 coding DNA: TGTGCCACCAGCAGAGATACACGCCAGCCCCAGCATTTT. Protein: CATSRDTRQPQHF.